This T cell receptor beta chain originates from a study of OX40 agonist ivuxolimab in advanced cancers. Generated by immunoSEQ multiplex PCR, the TCRdb table keeps only in-frame clones and is missing some. There are about 83,000 clones in the sample; less than 85% occur only once, and around 7.5% lies in the top ten. The V gene lost 4 bases and the J gene lost 7 bases, with 11 bases spanning the gap. The CDR3 contains 13 residues. Germline V gene data show CDR1 as SGHRS and CDR2 as YFSETQ. Blood got drawn at baseline, again on cycle 4 day 1, and then on cycle 7 day 1. The chain joins TRBV5-1 to TRBJ2-2; no firm D call. This material consisted of CD4+ or CD8+ T cells sorted from blood, taken in a trial of the OX40 agonist ivuxolimab. This sequence originates from an adult with an advanced solid tumor such as melanoma, head and neck, liver or kidney cancer. CDR3 nucleotide sequence: TGCGCCAGCAGCCCCCCTCAACACGGGGAGCTGTTTTTT. Residues: CASSPPQHGELFF.